This is a list of T cell receptor beta chains from one sample in a study of Ad26.COV2.S vaccination and SARS-CoV-2 variants. Clones were sequenced by immunoSEQ multiplex PCR, and TCRdb holds only the in-frame ones, with some missing. The top ten hold approximately 1.5% of the sample, which has hundreds of thousands of clones, around 92% seen once. Sequencing used peripheral blood, obtained in a trial of Ad26.COV2.S vaccine versus placebo. The receptors were gathered from a person between 18 and 60 years old who received the Ad26.COV2.S COVID-19 vaccine or a placebo. CDR3s include the opening cysteine and the closing phenylalanine or tryptophan. Fields, in order: V gene, J gene, CDR3 protein.

v_gene: TRBV24-1; j_gene: TRBJ1-4; CDR3aa: CATSDPTVGNEKLFF
v_gene: TRBV2; j_gene: TRBJ2-1; CDR3aa: CASSRESSYNEQFF
v_gene: TRBV2; j_gene: TRBJ2-1; CDR3aa: CATGGQAFGVQFF
v_gene: TRBV19; j_gene: TRBJ2-1; CDR3aa: CASRLRVAGDEQFF
v_gene: TRBV29-1; j_gene: TRBJ2-2; CDR3aa: CSVSGGTGELFF
v_gene: TRBV5-8; j_gene: TRBJ1-3; CDR3aa: CASSLSRPSGNTIYF
v_gene: TRBV18; j_gene: TRBJ1-4; CDR3aa: CASSPGINEKLFF
v_gene: TRBV27; j_gene: TRBJ1-2; CDR3aa: CASSLDRGLGYTF
v_gene: TRBV6-5; j_gene: TRBJ2-1; CDR3aa: CASSYGGSGLGHEQFF
v_gene: TRBV6-5; j_gene: TRBJ2-2; CDR3aa: CATSGTGNTGELFF
v_gene: TRBV13; j_gene: TRBJ2-2; CDR3aa: CASSLSLSGELFF
v_gene: TRBV27; j_gene: TRBJ1-1; CDR3aa: CASRVGVVTEAFF
v_gene: TRBV4-3; j_gene: TRBJ2-7; CDR3aa: CASSDRDRGGYEQYF
v_gene: TRBV12-3/TRBV12-4; j_gene: TRBJ2-5; CDR3aa: CASGAGGETQYF
v_gene: TRBV30; j_gene: TRBJ1-2; CDR3aa: CAWSVRDRDYGYTF
v_gene: TRBV5-6; j_gene: TRBJ2-1; CDR3aa: CAAGSYNEQFF
v_gene: TRBV7-3; j_gene: TRBJ2-7; CDR3aa: CASSQGQNYEQYF
v_gene: TRBV19; j_gene: TRBJ2-4; CDR3aa: CASSIQTGFVYSAKNIQYF
v_gene: TRBV5-1; j_gene: TRBJ2-6; CDR3aa: CASSPTPIDTSGANVLTF
v_gene: TRBV9; j_gene: TRBJ2-7; CDR3aa: CASSPHSGASGGREQYF
v_gene: TRBV10-3; j_gene: TRBJ1-2; CDR3aa: CAITPEAPAAGYTF
v_gene: TRBV5-1; j_gene: TRBJ2-1; CDR3aa: CASSLEGDSYNEQFF
v_gene: TRBV27; j_gene: TRBJ2-1; CDR3aa: CASSLPGGSYNEQFF
v_gene: TRBV5-1; j_gene: TRBJ2-1; CDR3aa: CASSLDRGGYNEQFF
v_gene: TRBV7-7; j_gene: TRBJ2-1; CDR3aa: CASSLMGTSGNEQFF
v_gene: TRBV27; j_gene: TRBJ1-1; CDR3aa: CASSSPMNTEAFF
v_gene: TRBV6-5; j_gene: TRBJ2-3; CDR3aa: CASRHRSQGQYF
v_gene: TRBV5-5; j_gene: TRBJ2-1; CDR3aa: CASSSASPSWEQFF